This T cell receptor beta chain was identified in a study of blood T cells in healthy people across ages. The CDR3 runs to 13 residues. With 0 bases removed from V and 7 bases from J, the gap between germline ends came to 9 bases. Per germline, CDR1 LGHDT and CDR2 YNNKEL (reference sequence). Alongside a J-beta primer mix, a sample-barcoded 5' primer served in a second PCR lasting about 7 to 12 cycles. TCRdb processed the 5' RACE reads anew with MiXCR; each CDR3 protein has one entry. The table includes hundreds of thousands of distinct CDR3 sequences, around 48% detected once. This clonotype originated in a man aged 80 or over in good health. What was sequenced was blood. This rearrangement joins TRBV3-1 to TRBJ1-1; D not certain. CDR3 in amino acids: CASSQDPQIEAFF. The CDR3 nucleotides read TGTGCCAGCAGCCAAGACCCACAGATTGAAGCTTTCTTT.